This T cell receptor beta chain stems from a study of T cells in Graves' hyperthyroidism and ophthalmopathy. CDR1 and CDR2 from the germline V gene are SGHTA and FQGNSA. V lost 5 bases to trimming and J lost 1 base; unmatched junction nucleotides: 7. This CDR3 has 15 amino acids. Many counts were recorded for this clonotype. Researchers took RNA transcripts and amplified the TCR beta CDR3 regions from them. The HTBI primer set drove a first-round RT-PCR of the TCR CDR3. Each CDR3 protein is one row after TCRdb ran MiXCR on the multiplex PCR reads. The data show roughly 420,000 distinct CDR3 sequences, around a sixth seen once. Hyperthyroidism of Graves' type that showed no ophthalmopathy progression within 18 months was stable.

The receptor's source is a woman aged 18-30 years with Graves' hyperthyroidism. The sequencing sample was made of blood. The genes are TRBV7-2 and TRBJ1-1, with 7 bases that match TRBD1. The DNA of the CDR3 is TGTGCCAGCAGCCGAGCCGGGACAGAGAACACTGAAGCTTTCTTT. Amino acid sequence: CASSRAGTENTEAFF.